This T cell receptor (beta chain) was documented in a study of T cell repertoires in cytomegalovirus infection. Study-level results: Cumulative frequency (of public TCR beta family members) identified carriers of CMV plus the relevant HLA. Dominant in the ex vivo response were TCR beta clonotypes restricted by HLA-C and specific for CMV.

The V segment lost 1 base and the J segment 0 bases; nucleotides outside the gene matches: 5. Per the germline V gene, CDR1 is DFQATT and CDR2 is SNEGSKA (reference sequence). CDR3 size: 15 residues. There are many counts of this clonotype. Antigen specificity is unknown. One entry per CDR3 protein, called by TCRdb with MiXCR from the reads. Among 150,000 to 200,000 distinct CDR3 sequences listed, 14% were seen once. The receptor was isolated from a human donor in good health (CMV status not recorded). Some clones in this sample may be carry-over from other donors' samples. The chain is built from TRBV20-1 and TRBJ2-7, with TRBD2 matching 8 bases. The material sequenced was PBMCs. In nucleotides, the CDR3 is TGCAGTGCTAGAGGGCCCGGGGGGGTCTCCTACGAGCAGTACTTC. The encoded protein is CSARGPGGVSYEQYF.